This TCR beta chain derives from a study of radiotherapy plus CTLA-4 blockade in lung cancer. Study in general: For 18% of patients, objective responses occurred, and around 34% had disease control.

Data came from immunoSEQ multiplex PCR; TCRdb stores just in-frame clones and leaves some out. The sample has around 72,000 clones; around four fifths are singletons. Germline-derived CDR1 and CDR2 are KGHSH and LQKENI. This CDR3 contains 18 residues. V lost 4 bases to trimming and J lost 5 bases; unmatched junction nucleotides: 15. V and J are TRBV18 and TRBJ2-4, with 9 bases identical to TRBD2. The sequences come from peripheral blood, collected from a patient treated with radiotherapy plus ipilimumab. The receptor was isolated from a human donor with non-small cell lung cancer who had a complete response to radiotherapy plus ipilimumab. CDR3 loop: CASSLQKVLAGRQNIQYF. The CDR3 coding sequence is TGTGCCAGCTCACTACAAAAGGTCCTAGCGGGACGACAAAACATTCAGTACTTC.